What follows is one T cell receptor beta chain and its context. The data stem from a study of beta chain features in type 1 diabetes. This CDR3 comprises 12 residues. Trimming took 0 bases from V and 4 from J, leaving 6 bases between them. Germline V gene lookup returns CDR1 GTSNPN and CDR2 SVGIG (reference sequence). The isolated RNA, all of it, was reverse transcribed, so expressed TCRB transcripts were what got sequenced. Profiled with immunoSEQ multiplex PCR; TCRdb holds only in-frame clones, not every one. The repertoire consists of nearly 250,000 clones, with approximately 70% occurring once and the leading ten covering about 0.051%.

The chain couples TRBV30 to TRBJ1-1, with a possible D match to TRBD1 (5 bases). The material sequenced was naive CD4+ T cells from blood. The receptor comes from a man aged 25 to 40 in good health. CDR3 sequence reads: CAWSVTATEAFF. Written as DNA, the CDR3 is TGTGCCTGGAGTGTGACAGCCACTGAAGCTTTCTTT.